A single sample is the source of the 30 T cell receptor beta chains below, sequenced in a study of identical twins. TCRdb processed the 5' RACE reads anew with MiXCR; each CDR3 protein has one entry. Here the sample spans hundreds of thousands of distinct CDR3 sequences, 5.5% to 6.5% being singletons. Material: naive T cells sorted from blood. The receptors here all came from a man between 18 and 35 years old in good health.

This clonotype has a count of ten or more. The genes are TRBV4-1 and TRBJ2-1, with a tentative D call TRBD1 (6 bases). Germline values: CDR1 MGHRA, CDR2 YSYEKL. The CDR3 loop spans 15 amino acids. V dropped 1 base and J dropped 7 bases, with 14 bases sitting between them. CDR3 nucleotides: TGCGCCAGCAGCCAAGTGGGGACAACGAGGAATGAGCAGTTCTTC. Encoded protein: CASSQVGTTRNEQFF.

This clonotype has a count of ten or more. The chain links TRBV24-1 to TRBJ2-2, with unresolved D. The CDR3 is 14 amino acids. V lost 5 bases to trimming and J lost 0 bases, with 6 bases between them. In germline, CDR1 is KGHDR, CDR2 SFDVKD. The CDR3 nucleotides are TGTGCCACCAGTGGTCCAGCGAACACCGGGGAGCTGTTTTTT. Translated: CATSGPANTGELFF.

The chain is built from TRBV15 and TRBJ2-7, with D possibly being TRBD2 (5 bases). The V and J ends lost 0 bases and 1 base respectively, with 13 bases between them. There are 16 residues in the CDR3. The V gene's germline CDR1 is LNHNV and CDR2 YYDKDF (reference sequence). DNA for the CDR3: TGTGCCACCAGCAGAGATTTCTTCGGGGTGTCCTACGAGCAGTACTTC. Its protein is CATSRDFFGVSYEQYF.

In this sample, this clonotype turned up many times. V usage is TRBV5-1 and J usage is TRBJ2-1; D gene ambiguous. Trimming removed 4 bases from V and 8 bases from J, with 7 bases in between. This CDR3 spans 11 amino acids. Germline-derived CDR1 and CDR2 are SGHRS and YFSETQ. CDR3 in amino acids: CASSASDEQFF. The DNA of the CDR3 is TGCGCCAGCAGCGCGTCTGATGAGCAGTTCTTC.

The CDR3 protein is CSVGVSGHEQYF. The CDR3 DNA follows: TGCAGCGTTGGCGTGTCCGGGCACGAGCAGTACTTC. The chain is built from TRBV29-1 and TRBJ2-7; D gene ambiguous. From germline, CDR1 is SQVTM and CDR2 ANQGSEA. V dropped 4 bases and J dropped 5 bases, with 12 bases sitting between them. The CDR3 extends over 12 amino acids.

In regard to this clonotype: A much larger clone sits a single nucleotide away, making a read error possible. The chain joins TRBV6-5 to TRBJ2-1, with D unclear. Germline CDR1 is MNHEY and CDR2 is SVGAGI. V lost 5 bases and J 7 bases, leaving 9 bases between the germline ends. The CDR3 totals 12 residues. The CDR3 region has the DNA TGTGCCAGCAGTGAGAGATGGAATGAGCAGTTCTTC. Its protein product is CASSERWNEQFF.

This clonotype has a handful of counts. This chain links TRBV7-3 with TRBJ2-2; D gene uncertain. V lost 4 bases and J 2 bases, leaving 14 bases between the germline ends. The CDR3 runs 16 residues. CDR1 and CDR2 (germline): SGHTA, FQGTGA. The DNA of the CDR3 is TGTGCCAGCAGCTCGCCGCAGATACCTAACACCGGGGAGCTGTTTTTT. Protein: CASSSPQIPNTGELFF.

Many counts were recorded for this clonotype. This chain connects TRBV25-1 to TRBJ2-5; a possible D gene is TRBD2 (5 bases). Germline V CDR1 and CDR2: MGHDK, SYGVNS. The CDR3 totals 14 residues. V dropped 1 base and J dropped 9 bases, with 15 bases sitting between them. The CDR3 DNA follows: TGTGCCAGCAGTGAATTGGAGGTTAATAGGGCCCAGTACTTC. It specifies CASSELEVNRAQYF. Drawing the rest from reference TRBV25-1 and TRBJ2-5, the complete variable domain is EADIYQTPRYLVIGTGKKITLECSQTMGHDKMYWYQQDPGMELHLIHYSYGVNSTEKGDLSSESTVSRIRTEHFPLTLESARPSHTSQYLCASSELEVNRAQYFGPGTRLLVL.

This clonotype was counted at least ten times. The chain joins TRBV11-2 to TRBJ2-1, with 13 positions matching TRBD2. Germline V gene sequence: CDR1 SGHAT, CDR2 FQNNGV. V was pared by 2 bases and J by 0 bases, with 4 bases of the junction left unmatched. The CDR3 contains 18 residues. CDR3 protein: CASSLWTSGSPSYNEQFF. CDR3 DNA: TGTGCCAGCAGCTTATGGACTAGCGGGAGTCCCTCCTACAATGAGCAGTTCTTC.

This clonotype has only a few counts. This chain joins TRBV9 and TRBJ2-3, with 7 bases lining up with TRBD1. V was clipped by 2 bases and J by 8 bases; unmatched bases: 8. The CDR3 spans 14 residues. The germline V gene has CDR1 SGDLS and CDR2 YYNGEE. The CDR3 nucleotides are TGTGCCAGCAGCGTGGACAGGTGGGTCGGTACGCAGTATTTT. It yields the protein CASSVDRWVGTQYF.

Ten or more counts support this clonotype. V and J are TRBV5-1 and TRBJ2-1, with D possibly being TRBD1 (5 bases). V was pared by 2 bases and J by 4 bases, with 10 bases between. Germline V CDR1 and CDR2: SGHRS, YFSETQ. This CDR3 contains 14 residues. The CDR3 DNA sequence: TGCGCCAGCAGCTTAGACAGATTATACAATGAGCAGTTCTTC. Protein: CASSLDRLYNEQFF.

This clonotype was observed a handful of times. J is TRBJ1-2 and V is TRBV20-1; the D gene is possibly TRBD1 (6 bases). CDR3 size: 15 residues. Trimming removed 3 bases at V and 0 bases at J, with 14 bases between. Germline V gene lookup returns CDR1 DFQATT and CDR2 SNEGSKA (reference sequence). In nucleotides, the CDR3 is TGCAGTGCTAGGACCTGGGGGCAAGCTAACTATGGCTACACCTTC. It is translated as CSARTWGQANYGYTF.

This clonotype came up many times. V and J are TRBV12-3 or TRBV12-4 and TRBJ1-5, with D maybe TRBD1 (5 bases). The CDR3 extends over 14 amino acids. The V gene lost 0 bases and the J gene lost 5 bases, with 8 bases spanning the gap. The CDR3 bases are TGTGCCAGCAGTTTAGCCCTAGGGGATCAGCCCCAGCATTTT. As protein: CASSLALGDQPQHF.

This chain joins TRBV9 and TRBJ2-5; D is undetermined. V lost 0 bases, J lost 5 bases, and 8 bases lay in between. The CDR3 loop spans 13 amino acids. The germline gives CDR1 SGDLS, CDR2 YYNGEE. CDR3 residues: CASSVAVGETQYF. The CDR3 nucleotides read TGTGCCAGCAGCGTAGCTGTGGGGGAGACCCAGTACTTC. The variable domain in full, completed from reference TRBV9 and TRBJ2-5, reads DSGVTQTPKHLITATGQRVTLRCSPRSGDLSVYWYQQSLDQGLQFLIQYYNGEERAKGNILERFSAQQFPDLHSELNLSSLELGDSALYFCASSVAVGETQYFGPGTRLLVL.

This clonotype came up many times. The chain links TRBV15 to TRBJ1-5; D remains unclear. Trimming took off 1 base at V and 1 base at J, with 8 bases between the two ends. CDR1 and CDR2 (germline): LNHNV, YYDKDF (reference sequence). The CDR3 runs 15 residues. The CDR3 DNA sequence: TGTGCCACCAGCAGAGGTGGCAGGAGCAATCAGCCCCAGCATTTT. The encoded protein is CATSRGGRSNQPQHF.

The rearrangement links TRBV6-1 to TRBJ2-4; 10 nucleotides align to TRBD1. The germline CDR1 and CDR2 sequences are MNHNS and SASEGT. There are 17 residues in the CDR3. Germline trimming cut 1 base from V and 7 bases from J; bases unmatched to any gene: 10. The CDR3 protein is CASSEEVVGQGRNIQYF. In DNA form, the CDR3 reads TGTGCCAGCAGTGAAGAGGTAGTGGGACAGGGGAGGAACATTCAGTACTTC.

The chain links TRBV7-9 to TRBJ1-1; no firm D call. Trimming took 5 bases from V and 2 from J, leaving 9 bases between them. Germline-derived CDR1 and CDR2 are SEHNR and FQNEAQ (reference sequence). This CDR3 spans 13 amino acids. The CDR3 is CASSARENTEAFF. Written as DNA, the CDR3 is TGTGCCAGCAGCGCCCGCGAAAACACTGAAGCTTTCTTT.

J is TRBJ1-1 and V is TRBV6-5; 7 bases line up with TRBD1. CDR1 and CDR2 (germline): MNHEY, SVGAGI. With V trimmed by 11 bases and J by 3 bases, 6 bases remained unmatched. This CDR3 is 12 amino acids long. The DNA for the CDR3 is TGTGCCGTCCGAGGGGGCGACACTGAAGCTTTCTTT. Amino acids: CAVRGGDTEAFF.

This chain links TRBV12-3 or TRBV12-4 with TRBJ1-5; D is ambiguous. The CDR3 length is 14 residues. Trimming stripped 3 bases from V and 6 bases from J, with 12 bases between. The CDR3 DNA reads TGTGCCAGCAGTTTCTCGGGAGAACGTCAGCCCCAGCATTTT. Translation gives CASSFSGERQPQHF.

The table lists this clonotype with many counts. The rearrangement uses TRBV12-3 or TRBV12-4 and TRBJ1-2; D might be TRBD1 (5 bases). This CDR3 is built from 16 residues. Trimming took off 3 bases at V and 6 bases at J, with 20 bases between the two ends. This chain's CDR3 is CASSLVGAGLLNGYTF. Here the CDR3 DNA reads TGTGCCAGCAGTTTGGTAGGGGCTGGTCTGCTTAATGGCTACACCTTC.

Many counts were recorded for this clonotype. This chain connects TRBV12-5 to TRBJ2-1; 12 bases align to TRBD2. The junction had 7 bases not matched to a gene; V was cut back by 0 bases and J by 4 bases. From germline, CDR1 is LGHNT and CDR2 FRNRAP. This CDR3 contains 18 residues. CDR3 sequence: CASGLVLSGTSGYNEQFF. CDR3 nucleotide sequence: TGTGCTAGTGGTTTGGTACTCAGTGGGACTAGCGGGTACAATGAGCAGTTCTTC.

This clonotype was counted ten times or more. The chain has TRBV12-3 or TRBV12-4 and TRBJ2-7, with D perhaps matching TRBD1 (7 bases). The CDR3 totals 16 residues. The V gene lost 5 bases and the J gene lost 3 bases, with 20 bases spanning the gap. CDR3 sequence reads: CASSDIPGRDSYEQYV. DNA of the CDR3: TGTGCCAGCAGTGATATTCCCGGGCGGGACAGCTACGAGCAGTACGTC.

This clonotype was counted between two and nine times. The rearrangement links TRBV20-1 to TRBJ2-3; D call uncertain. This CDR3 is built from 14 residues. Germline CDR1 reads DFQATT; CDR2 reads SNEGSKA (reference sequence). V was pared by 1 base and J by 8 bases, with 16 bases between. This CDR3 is CSARGTHAVFTQYF. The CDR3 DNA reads TGCAGTGCTAGAGGCACCCATGCCGTGTTTACGCAGTATTTT.

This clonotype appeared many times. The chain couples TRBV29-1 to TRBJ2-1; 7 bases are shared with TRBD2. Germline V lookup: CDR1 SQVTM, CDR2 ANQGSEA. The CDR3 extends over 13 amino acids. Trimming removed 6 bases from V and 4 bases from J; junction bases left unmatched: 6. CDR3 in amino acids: CSVRSGIYNEQFF. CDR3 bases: TGCAGCGTCCGGAGCGGGATTTACAATGAGCAGTTCTTC.

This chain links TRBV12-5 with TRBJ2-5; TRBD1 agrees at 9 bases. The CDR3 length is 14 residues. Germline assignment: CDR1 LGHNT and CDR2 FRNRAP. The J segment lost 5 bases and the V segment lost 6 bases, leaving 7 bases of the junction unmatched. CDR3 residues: CASGPDRGRETQYF. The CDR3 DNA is TGTGCTAGTGGCCCGGACAGGGGCCGGGAGACCCAGTACTTC.

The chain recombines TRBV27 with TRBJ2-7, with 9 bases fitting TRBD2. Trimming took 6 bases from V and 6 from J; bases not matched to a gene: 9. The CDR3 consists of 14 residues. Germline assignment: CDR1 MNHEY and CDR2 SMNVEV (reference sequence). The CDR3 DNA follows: TGTGCCAGCAGAGAGGGGACTAGCCTTCGCGAGCAGTACTTC. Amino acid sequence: CASREGTSLREQYF.

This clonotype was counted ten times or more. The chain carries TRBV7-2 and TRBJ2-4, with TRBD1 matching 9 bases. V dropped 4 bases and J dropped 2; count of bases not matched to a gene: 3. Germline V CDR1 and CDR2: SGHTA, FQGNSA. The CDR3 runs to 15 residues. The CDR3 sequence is CASSSGTGTKNIQYF. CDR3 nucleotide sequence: TGTGCCAGCAGCTCAGGGACAGGGACCAAAAACATTCAGTACTTC.

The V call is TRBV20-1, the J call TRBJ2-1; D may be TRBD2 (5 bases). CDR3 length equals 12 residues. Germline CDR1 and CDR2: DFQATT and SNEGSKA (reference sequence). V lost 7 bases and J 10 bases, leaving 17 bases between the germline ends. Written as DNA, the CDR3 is TGCAGTGGGGCTAGCCCGGGTTGGGAGCAGTTCTTC. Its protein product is CSGASPGWEQFF.

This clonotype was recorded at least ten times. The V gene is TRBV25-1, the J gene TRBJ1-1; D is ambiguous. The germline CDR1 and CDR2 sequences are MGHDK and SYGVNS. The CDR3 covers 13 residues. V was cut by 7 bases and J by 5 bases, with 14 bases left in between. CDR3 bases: TGTGCCAGCATGGCCAGGTCCGGGACTGAAGCTTTCTTT. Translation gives CASMARSGTEAFF. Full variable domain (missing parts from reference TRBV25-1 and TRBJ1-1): EADIYQTPRYLVIGTGKKITLECSQTMGHDKMYWYQQDPGMELHLIHYSYGVNSTEKGDLSSESTVSRIRTEHFPLTLESARPSHTSQYLCASMARSGTEAFFGQGTRLTVV.

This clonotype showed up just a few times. The DNA for the CDR3 is TGTGCCAGCAGGGGGACTAGCGGGGAGATAGATACGCAGTATTTT. Translating it yields CASRGTSGEIDTQYF. J is TRBJ2-3 and V is TRBV7-8; 13 bases agree with TRBD2. The trim removed 6 bases at V and 5 bases at J, leaving 5 bases unmatched. Germline V lookup: CDR1 SGHVS, CDR2 FQNEAQ. The CDR3 is made up of 15 amino acids.